The 22 T cell receptor beta chains listed next were all sequenced from one sample in a study of T cell responses to AZD1222 COVID-19 vaccine. Sequencing used immunoSEQ multiplex PCR; TCRdb keeps in-frame clones, though not all of them. The table lists 30,000 to 35,000 clones, about 89% of them singletons, with 45% to 55% in the top ten. Sample: peripheral blood, taken on day 0 of AZD1222 vaccination. The receptor set was obtained from an adult in good health.

The CDR3: CASSQVPRPEAGTIYF. The CDR3, as DNA: TGCGCCAGCAGCCAAGTTCCACGCCCAGAGGCAGGCACCATATATTTT. V gene TRBV4-1 combines with J gene TRBJ1-3, with no clear D. V lost 1 base and J lost 9, with 19 bases in between. Germline assignment: CDR1 MGHRA and CDR2 YSYEKL. This CDR3 region has 16 residues.

This clone came up once. At one end, the junction sequence differs from germline, possibly due to a read error. This chain uses TRBV25-1 with TRBJ2-1; unclear D gene. Germline V gene data show CDR1 as MGHDK and CDR2 as SYGVNS. This CDR3 contains 12 residues. The CDR3 sequence is CASTVSYTEQFF. CDR3 bases: TGTGCCAGCACAGTAAGCTACACTGAGCAGTTCTTC.

The chain couples TRBV11-2 to TRBJ2-5; 9 nucleotides align to TRBD2. The CDR3 spans 13 residues. V lost 6 bases and J lost 4; bases outside the gene matches: 3. Germline assignment: CDR1 SGHAT and CDR2 FQNNGV. The CDR3 DNA reads TGTGCCAGCAGAGGGACTAGCCGAGAGACCCAGTACTTC. Translated, it gives CASRGTSRETQYF.

The CDR3 region is CASSRGGYEQYF. The CDR3 nucleotides read TGTGCCAGCAGCAGGGGGGGCTACGAGCAGTACTTC. The V call is TRBV9, the J call TRBJ2-7, with D tentatively TRBD2 (7 bases). Germline V gene lookup returns CDR1 SGDLS and CDR2 YYNGEE. CDR3 size: 12 residues. Trimming stripped 4 bases from V and 3 bases from J, with 8 bases between.

In DNA, the CDR3 is TGCGCCAGCAGTGAGTCGAGGGGCCCTCCCACAGATACGCAGTATTTT. Protein sequence: CASSESRGPPTDTQYF. J is TRBJ2-3 and V is TRBV10-2; either TRBD1 or TRBD2 may supply D (5 bases each). Deletions cut 0 bases from V and 2 bases from J, with 12 bases between. The CDR3 has 16 amino acids. Per germline, CDR1 WSHSY and CDR2 SAAADI.

The chain is built from TRBV10-1 and TRBJ1-6; TRBD1 aligns across 9 bases. The CDR3 spans 16 residues. V shed 4 bases and J 14 bases; nucleotides not matched to a gene: 15. Germline CDR1 WNHNN, CDR2 SYGVQD (reference sequence). CDR3 protein: CASSATPPGQGTSLHF. DNA of the CDR3: TGCGCCAGCAGTGCAACACCGCCGGGACAGGGCACTTCCCTCCACTTT.

This clone appeared a single time. J is TRBJ2-7 and V is TRBV7-2, with TRBD2 matching over 8 bases. The CDR3 has 15 residues. V trimming: 3 bases; J trimming: 0 bases; junction bases outside the gene matches: 4. Germline CDR1 and CDR2: SGHTA and FQGNSA. CDR3 DNA sequence: TGTGCCAGCAGCTTGACAAGCGGGGGCTCCTACGAGCAGTACTTC. Its protein is CASSLTSGGSYEQYF.

The chain recombines TRBV5-6 with TRBJ2-3; TRBD2 aligns across 9 bases. Losses at the gene ends were 4 bases for V and 0 bases for J; bases not matched to a gene: 6. CDR1 and CDR2 (germline): SGHDT, YYEEEE. This CDR3 has 16 amino acids. Here the CDR3 reads CASSRGLAPSTDTQYF. The CDR3 coding sequence is TGTGCCAGCAGCCGCGGACTAGCGCCGAGCACAGATACGCAGTATTTT.

The V call is TRBV19, the J call TRBJ1-3, with D hard to call. The CDR3 is made up of 14 amino acids. V lost 9 bases to trimming and J lost 3 bases, with 15 bases between them. Per germline, CDR1 LNHDA and CDR2 SQIVND (reference sequence). CDR3 in DNA: TGTGCCAGCAGAAGAGTCGGGAATGGAAACACCATATATTTT. This encodes CASRRVGNGNTIYF.

V usage is TRBV7-2 and J usage is TRBJ2-5, with D perhaps matching TRBD1 (5 bases). The CDR3 is made up of 15 amino acids. The V and J ends lost 1 base and 5 bases respectively, with 14 bases between them. Germline CDR1 reads SGHTA; CDR2 reads FQGNSA. The CDR3 protein is CASSLGGRGRETQYF. The DNA of the CDR3 is TGTGCCAGCAGCTTAGGAGGAAGGGGTCGGGAGACCCAGTACTTC. The entire variable domain, with the rest obtained from reference TRBV7-2 and TRBJ2-5, is as follows: GAGVSQSPSNKVTEKGKDVELRCDPISGHTALYWYRQSLGQGLEFLIYFQGNSAPDKSGLPSDRFSAERTGGSVSTLTIQRTQQEDSAVYLCASSLGGRGRETQYFGPGTRLLVL.

In this sample, this clone turned up once. The chain is built from TRBV6-5 and TRBJ2-7; TRBD1 matches 8 bases. J gave up 0 bases and V 7 bases, and 2 bases lay outside the gene matches. The germline gives CDR1 MNHEY, CDR2 SVGAGI. The CDR3 extends over 13 amino acids. As DNA, the CDR3 is TGTGCCAGCACAGGGGGCCCCTCCTACGAGCAGTACTTC. It yields the protein CASTGGPSYEQYF.

This clone came up once. This chain joins TRBV5-4 and TRBJ2-2, with TRBD1 identical over 7 bases. The CDR3 is 15 residues long. V lost 0 bases and J lost 4; bases outside the gene matches: 3. Looked up from germline, CDR1 is SGHNT and CDR2 is YYREEE (reference sequence). CDR3 loop: CASSLAGQTTGELFF. CDR3 nucleotide sequence: TGTGCCAGCAGCTTGGCGGGACAGACCACCGGGGAGCTGTTTTTT.

This sequence joins TRBV29-1 and TRBJ2-1; tentative D call: TRBD2 (6 bases). Between the trimmed V and J ends, which lost 4 bases and 1 base, there was a span of 8 bases. The CDR3 has 13 amino acids. Germline-derived CDR1 and CDR2 are SQVTM and ANQGSEA. The CDR3 bases are TGCAGCGTTGGGGGGGAATCCTACAATGAGCAGTTCTTC. Translation: CSVGGESYNEQFF.

Only one count was recorded for this clone. The rearrangement joins TRBV19 to TRBJ1-4; no clear D gene. Trimming stripped 6 bases from V and 6 bases from J, with 17 bases between. CDR3 length equals 15 residues. Germline V gene sequence: CDR1 LNHDA, CDR2 SQIVND (reference sequence). CDR3 coding DNA: TGTGCCAGTAGACTCGGAGTCGGGGTTTATGAAAAACTGTTTTTT. It translates to CASRLGVGVYEKLFF.

The chain combines TRBV5-6 with TRBJ2-3, with a weak D call TRBD2 (6 bases). The CDR3 sequence is 16 residues long. CDR1 is SGHDT, CDR2 YYEEEE, per germline. V shed 1 base and J shed 2 bases, with 14 bases lying between them. The CDR3 DNA follows: TGTGCCAGCAGCTTGTTGGCGGGGCCTTTCACAGATACGCAGTATTTT. Amino acid sequence: CASSLLAGPFTDTQYF.

The sample holds a few counts of this clone. The DNA for the CDR3 is TGCGCCAGCAGCTTGTATGGGTATGGGGAAAAACTGTTTTTT. Amino acids: CASSLYGYGEKLFF. The V gene is TRBV5-1, the J gene TRBJ1-4; D gene ambiguous. This CDR3 is built from 14 residues. The V gene lost 1 base and the J gene lost 8 bases, with 12 bases spanning the gap. Germline loops: CDR1 SGHRS, CDR2 YFSETQ.

The chain carries TRBV6-1 and TRBJ1-1, with D possibly matching TRBD1 (5 bases). Trimming pared 1 base from V and 5 bases from J, leaving 8 bases between. CDR1 is MNHNS and CDR2 is SASEGT in the germline V gene. CDR3 size: 13 residues. The CDR3 loop reads CASSEGGFTEAFF. The CDR3 coding sequence is TGTGCCAGCAGTGAAGGGGGCTTTACTGAAGCTTTCTTT.

The gene calls are TRBV27 and TRBJ1-2, with D maybe TRBD1 (6 bases). The CDR3 extends over 14 amino acids. V was pared by 5 bases and J by 2 bases, with 12 bases between. Germline V gives CDR1 MNHEY, CDR2 SMNVEV (reference sequence). CDR3 protein: CASSIQGANYGYTF. CDR3 DNA sequence: TGTGCCAGCAGTATACAGGGCGCCAACTATGGCTACACCTTC.

V usage is TRBV13 and J usage is TRBJ2-7; 9 bases line up with TRBD1. The CDR3 consists of 15 residues. J was trimmed by 2 bases and V by 2 bases; bases with no gene match: 4. Germline lookup yields CDR1 PRHDT and CDR2 FYEKMQ (reference sequence). In DNA, the CDR3 is TGTGCCAGCAGCTTAAAGGGACAGGGCGCCTACGAGCAGTACTTC. Translated, it gives CASSLKGQGAYEQYF.

The chain carries TRBV19 and TRBJ1-1; D uncertain. V shed 5 bases and J shed 1 base, with 2 bases lying between them. This CDR3 comprises 11 residues. CDR1 is LNHDA, CDR2 SQIVND, per germline (reference sequence). The chain's CDR3 is CASSRNTEAFF. In DNA, the CDR3 is TGTGCCAGTAGTCGGAACACTGAAGCTTTCTTT. The variable domain in full, completed from reference TRBV19 and TRBJ1-1, reads DGGITQSPKYLFRKEGQNVTLSCEQNLNHDAMYWYRQDPGQGLRLIYYSQIVNDFQKGDIAEGYSVSREKKESFPLTVTSAQKNPTAFYLCASSRNTEAFFGQGTRLTVV.

In DNA, the CDR3 is TGTGCCAGCAGGGCCCCATCTAGCGGGGGGTACACCGGGGAGCTGTTTTTT. Translation: CASRAPSSGGYTGELFF. V is TRBV2 and J is TRBJ2-2; 11 bases agree with TRBD2. The CDR3 is made up of 17 amino acids. The germline V gene encodes CDR1 SNHLY and CDR2 FYNNEI. After removal of 6 bases from V and 3 bases from J, the junction contained 9 bases not matched to a gene. The whole variable domain, remainder taken from reference TRBV2 and TRBJ2-2, is EPEVTQTPSHQVTQMGQEVILRCVPISNHLYFYWYRQILGQKVEFLVSFYNNEISEKSEIFDDQFSVERPDGSNFTLKIRSTKLEDSAMYFCASRAPSSGGYTGELFFGEGSRLTVL.

This rearrangement joins TRBV30 to TRBJ2-1; D gene uncertain. Germline lookup yields CDR1 GTSNPN and CDR2 SVGIG (reference sequence). The CDR3 length is 12 residues. V lost 4 bases and J 6 bases, leaving 10 bases between the germline ends. The CDR3 region is CAWKKGGNEQFF. CDR3 bases: TGTGCCTGGAAAAAGGGTGGCAATGAGCAGTTCTTC.